This T cell receptor (beta chain) was identified during a study of graft-versus-host responses after intestinal transplantation. At the level of the study: Grafts were multivisceral, liver-intestinal, or isolated intestinal. Overall study findings and caveats: Early after transplant, HvG declines were associated with peak levels of circulating GvH clones. The study found high graft-versus-host to host-versus-graft clonal ratios in allografts of patients with graft-donor T cell macrochimerism. GvH clonotypes were identified within recipient marrow, with a subset emerging first in ileum or blood.

TCRdb's table, derived via immunoSEQ multiplex PCR, lists solely in-frame clones and lacks some. The sample has some 84,000 clones; roughly 80% are singletons. The V gene lost 4 bases and the J gene lost 1 base, with 14 bases spanning the gap. CDR1 and CDR2 (germline): SGHRS, YFSETQ. This CDR3 is 15 amino acids long. Note on this clone: The antigen remains undetermined.

Sequenced here: unstimulated CD4+ T cells sorted from spleen or lymph node cells, sampled before intestinal transplant. This chain links TRBV5-1 with TRBJ1-1; D is unclear. The clonotype originates from a human donor who received an intestinal transplant. In DNA form, the CDR3 reads TGCGCCAGCAGCGGTGAGTTTGGAGAGAACACTGAAGCTTTCTTT. Translation: CASSGEFGENTEAFF.